These 10 T cell receptor beta chains were all obtained from the same sample, sequenced in a study of Graves' ophthalmopathy and Graves' hyperthyroidism. Amplification from RNA transcripts yielded the TCR beta CDR3 regions. The library came from an HTBI-primed first-round RT-PCR and a second-round multiplex PCR. TCRdb independently ran MiXCR on the multiplex PCR reads; one entry per CDR3 protein. The data show hundreds of thousands of distinct CDR3 sequences, with 20% to 25% seen just once and more than 5.5% held by the top ten. The sequenced material came from peripheral blood. These receptors were collected from a woman aged 18 to 35 with stable Graves' hyperthyroidism. Some clones in this sample may be carry-over from other donors' samples.

In DNA form, the CDR3 reads TGCGCCAGCAAAGCGACAGGAAAGAACACTGAAGCTTTCTTT. Translated, it gives CASKATGKNTEAFF. V gene TRBV4-1 combines with J gene TRBJ1-1; TRBD1 is a possible D gene (6 bases). Germline CDR1 is MGHRA and CDR2 is YSYEKL. The germline V and J ends were trimmed by 7 bases and 1 base, with 13 bases remaining between them. CDR3 length equals 14 residues.

The sample holds a few counts of this clonotype. Mismatch with germline at one junction end may stem from a read error. This sequence joins TRBV12-5 and TRBJ1-1; TRBD1 matches 7 bases. The germline CDR1 and CDR2 sequences are LGHNT and FRNRAP. The CDR3 covers 12 residues. CDR3 protein: CASGRGGTEACF. Written as DNA, the CDR3 is TGTGCTAGTGGAAGAGGGGGCACTGAAGCTTGCTTT.

This clonotype was observed a handful of times. CDR3 region: CASSRSGVWGTGELFF. The CDR3, as DNA: TGTGCCAGCAGCCGGTCCGGTGTTTGGGGGACCGGGGAGCTGTTTTTT. The V call is TRBV3-1, the J call TRBJ2-2; either TRBD1 or TRBD2 may supply D (5 bases each). The CDR3 is made up of 16 amino acids. Germline assignment: CDR1 LGHDT and CDR2 YNNKEL (reference sequence). Trimming took 4 bases from V and 5 from J, leaving 17 bases between them.

The sample holds many counts of this clonotype. The chain is built from TRBV7-9 and TRBJ2-7; D not certain. Germline CDR1 is SEHNR and CDR2 is FQNEAQ (reference sequence). Trimming removed 1 base at V and 5 bases at J, with 0 bases between. CDR3 size: 10 residues. The CDR3 nucleotides read TGTGCCAGCAGCTTAGACGAGCAGTACTTC. It codes for CASSLDEQYF.

The rearrangement joins TRBV12-3 or TRBV12-4 to TRBJ1-1, with D unclear. Trimming cost V 8 bases and J 2 bases, with 6 bases left between them. CDR3 size: 11 residues. CDR3 coding DNA: TGTGCCAGCTTAGAAAACACTGAAGCTTTCTTT. Translated: CASLENTEAFF.

This clonotype was counted only a few times. The J gene is TRBJ2-5, the V gene TRBV6-1; D remains unclear. The length of the CDR3 is 13 residues. The germline V gene has CDR1 MNHNS and CDR2 SASEGT. V was trimmed by 9 bases and J by 0 bases, leaving 11 bases between them. As DNA, the CDR3 is TGTGCCAGTTCTCCGGGCCACCAAGAGACCCAGTACTTC. It codes for CASSPGHQETQYF.

This clonotype was seen repeatedly, ten times or more. This chain connects TRBV6-5 to TRBJ2-7, with 8 bases lining up with TRBD2. The J segment lost 4 bases and the V segment lost 0 bases, leaving 5 bases of the junction unmatched. The CDR3 has 15 residues. CDR1 MNHEY and CDR2 SVGAGI come from the germline V gene. The CDR3 sequence: CASSYSRGGRYEQYF. The DNA for the CDR3 is TGTGCCAGCAGTTACTCTCGGGGGGGAAGATACGAGCAGTACTTC.

A word on this clonotype: The junction and the germline gene differ at one end; a read error may be behind it. V usage is TRBV28 and J usage is TRBJ2-7; D gene ambiguous. This CDR3 is 14 amino acids long. Germline values: CDR1 MDHEN, CDR2 SYDVKM. The CDR3 sequence: CASRGQQELYDQYF. CDR3 nucleotides: TGTGCCAGCAGAGGCCAGCAGGAGTTATACGATCAGTACTTC.

This clonotype was detected ten times or more. The gene calls are TRBV10-3 and TRBJ1-1; D ambiguous. CDR3 size: 14 residues. V was clipped by 4 bases and J by 2 bases, with 11 bases between them. Germline lookup yields CDR1 ENHRY and CDR2 SYGVKD. The CDR3 DNA follows: TGTGCCATCAGTGTAGGTGGGCCCAACACTGAAGCTTTCTTT. Translated, it gives CAISVGGPNTEAFF.

This clonotype has only a few counts. The rearrangement uses TRBV29-1 and TRBJ1-1, with D uncertain. This CDR3 is built from 13 residues. The germline CDR1 and CDR2 sequences are SQVTM and ANQGSEA. Trimming cost V 3 bases and J 3 bases, with 11 bases left between them. CDR3 loop: CSVDQVGDTEAFF. The CDR3 nucleotides are TGCAGCGTTGATCAGGTAGGAGACACTGAAGCTTTCTTT.